These 11 T cell receptor beta chains were sequenced from one sample in a study of CD8 T cells in Susac syndrome. Reverse transcription of about 0.5 to 1 ug RNA was carried out with random hexamers. Using its own MiXCR run on the immunoSEQ multiplex PCR reads, TCRdb lists one record per CDR3 protein. This table has about 71,000 distinct CDR3 sequences, 93% appearing once. Sequencing used CD4+ T cells from PBMCs. These receptors were obtained from a human donor with Susac syndrome.

The J gene is TRBJ2-1, the V gene TRBV6-5, with 15 bases fitting TRBD2. The CDR3 runs to 17 residues. J was trimmed by 12 bases and V by 4 bases; bases with no gene match: 13. Germline V lookup: CDR1 MNHEY, CDR2 SVGAGI. The CDR3 spells CASSSRSRTSGGAWQFF. As DNA, the CDR3 is TGTGCCAGCAGTTCCCGTTCGCGGACTAGCGGGGGGGCGTGGCAGTTCTTC.

The rearrangement links TRBV28 to TRBJ2-2; a weak D match, TRBD2 (7 bases). Germline assignment: CDR1 MDHEN and CDR2 SYDVKM. With 7 bases removed from V and 7 bases from J, the gap between germline ends came to 19 bases. The CDR3 totals 15 residues. The CDR3 nucleotides are TGTGCCAGCACCCCTGGGGGGGGCAGGAGCGGGGAGCTGTTTTTT. Its protein is CASTPGGGRSGELFF.

CDR3 nucleotide sequence: TGTGCCTGGCGGATCCTAGCGGGGGGCCCCCGGTATTTT. Translation gives CAWRILAGGPRYF. J is TRBJ2-3 and V is TRBV30, with TRBD2 identical over 11 bases. The V segment lost 5 bases and the J segment 14 bases; nucleotides outside the gene matches: 12. The length of the CDR3 is 13 residues. CDR1 and CDR2 (germline): GTSNPN, SVGIG (reference sequence).

The chain uses TRBV7-2 and TRBJ1-6; D is ambiguous. There are 15 residues in the CDR3. The V gene's germline CDR1 is SGHTA and CDR2 FQGNSA. Deletions cut 5 bases from V and 9 bases from J, with 17 bases between. CDR3 protein: CASSPTSAAISPLHF. The CDR3 DNA is TGTGCCAGCAGCCCGACATCGGCCGCAATTTCACCCCTCCACTTT.

The rearrangement uses TRBV6-6 and TRBJ1-4, with 7 bases fitting TRBD1. This CDR3 comprises 12 residues. J was trimmed by 7 bases and V by 7 bases; bases with no gene match: 3. Germline V gene data show CDR1 as MNHNY and CDR2 as SVGAGI (reference sequence). The CDR3 loop is CASKQGSEKLFF. The CDR3, as DNA: TGTGCCAGCAAACAGGGGTCTGAAAAACTGTTTTTT.

This clonotype was found a few times. This chain joins TRBV29-1 and TRBJ2-1, with TRBD1 matching over 9 bases. With 4 bases clipped from V and 3 bases from J, the junction kept 1 base outside the gene matches. Germline CDR1 and CDR2: SQVTM and ANQGSEA. The CDR3 extends over 13 amino acids. The DNA for the CDR3 is TGCAGCGTTGGGGACAGGGTCTACAATGAGCAGTTCTTC. This gives the protein CSVGDRVYNEQFF.

This chain connects TRBV20-1 to TRBJ1-6; D not resolved. Germline loops: CDR1 DFQATT, CDR2 SNEGSKA (reference sequence). The CDR3 extends over 12 amino acids. Trimming took 6 bases from V and 5 from J, leaving 8 bases between them. DNA of the CDR3: TGCAGTGCCCTGAAAAATAATTCACCCCTCCACTTT. It yields the protein CSALKNNSPLHF.

This chain uses TRBV9 with TRBJ1-1; D gene uncertain. The CDR3 length is 14 residues. The V end lost 3 bases, the J end lost 0 bases, and 9 bases lay between the germline ends. Germline loops: CDR1 SGDLS, CDR2 YYNGEE. The CDR3 here is CASSARSVNTEAFF. The CDR3 nucleotides are TGTGCCAGCAGCGCCCGAAGCGTGAACACTGAAGCTTTCTTT.

The chain joins TRBV4-3 to TRBJ2-2, with TRBD1 matching 7 bases. After removal of 4 bases from V and 5 bases from J, the junction contained 7 bases not matched to a gene. Germline V gene data show CDR1 as LGHNA and CDR2 as YSLEER. The CDR3 runs 15 residues. CDR3 protein: CASSRTNRGTGELFF. CDR3 sequence (DNA): TGCGCCAGCAGCCGAACAAACAGGGGAACCGGGGAGCTGTTTTTT.

This chain uses TRBV28 with TRBJ2-7; D uncertain. The CDR3 sequence is 13 residues long. Trimming removed 6 bases at V and 2 bases at J, with 11 bases between. CDR1 MDHEN and CDR2 SYDVKM come from the germline V gene. The CDR3 nucleotides read TGTGCCAGCAGGCGCCTGATGCCCTACGAGCAGTACTTC. Its translation: CASRRLMPYEQYF.

This clonotype was observed once. V usage is TRBV18 and J usage is TRBJ2-1, with D perhaps TRBD2 (7 bases). Trimming cost V 3 bases and J 8 bases, with 14 bases left between them. This CDR3 comprises 14 residues. Per germline, CDR1 KGHSH and CDR2 LQKENI. The CDR3 sequence is CASSPRSGGDEQFF. DNA of the CDR3: TGTGCCAGCTCACCTCGGTCGGGGGGCGATGAGCAGTTCTTC.